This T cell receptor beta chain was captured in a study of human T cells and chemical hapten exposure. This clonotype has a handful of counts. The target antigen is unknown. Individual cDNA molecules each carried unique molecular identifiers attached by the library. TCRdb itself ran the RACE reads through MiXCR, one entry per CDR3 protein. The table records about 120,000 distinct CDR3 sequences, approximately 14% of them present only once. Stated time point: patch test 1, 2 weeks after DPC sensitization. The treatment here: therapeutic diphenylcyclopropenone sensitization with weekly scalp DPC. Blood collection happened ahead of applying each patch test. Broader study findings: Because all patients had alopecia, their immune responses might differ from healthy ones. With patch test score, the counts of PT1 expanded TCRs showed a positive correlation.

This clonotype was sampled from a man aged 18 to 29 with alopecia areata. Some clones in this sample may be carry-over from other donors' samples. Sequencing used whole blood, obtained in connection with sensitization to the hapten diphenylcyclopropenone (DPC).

CDR3 coding DNA: TGTGCCAGCAGCCCTAGGACAGGGTTAACTGAGACCCAGTACTTC. Amino acids: CASSPRTGLTETQYF. This chain links TRBV6-5 with TRBJ2-5; 8 bases match TRBD1. V was clipped by 6 bases and J by 5 bases; unmatched bases: 11. Germline CDR1 reads MNHEY; CDR2 reads SVGAGI. The CDR3 is 15 amino acids.